The 5 T cell receptor beta chains in this list originate from one sample, sequenced in a study of T-cell reconstitution after alpha-beta-depleted transplantation in children. For TCRbeta, the library was prepared with unique molecular identifiers. TCRdb redid the calling of the PCR reads with MiXCR, one entry per CDR3 protein. The sample holds roughly 490,000 distinct CDR3 sequences, around 10% seen once. The source material was PBMCs, mostly from graft donor cells, sampled 180 days after TCRalphabeta/CD19-depleted stem cell transplant. All receptors derive from a female patient aged 2-10 years who had a stem cell transplant for aplastic anemia, so the T cells may come from the graft donor.

The rearrangement links TRBV5-1 to TRBJ2-1; 7 bases align to TRBD2. CDR1 SGHRS and CDR2 YFSETQ come from the germline V gene. The ends lost 4 bases at V and 3 bases at J; junction bases unmatched: 10. The CDR3 is made up of 16 amino acids. The CDR3 loop is CASSPVGGEGYNEQFF. The CDR3, as DNA: TGCGCCAGCAGCCCCGTGGGGGGGGAGGGCTACAATGAGCAGTTCTTC.

A few counts support this clonotype. The V and J genes are TRBV12-3 or TRBV12-4 and TRBJ2-7; a weak D match, TRBD2 (5 bases). The CDR3 extends over 13 amino acids. Trimming cost V 11 bases and J 2 bases, with 16 bases left between them. The CDR3 is CACAEGWAYEQYF. CDR3 coding DNA: TGTGCCTGCGCTGAGGGCTGGGCCTACGAGCAGTACTTC.

The table lists this clonotype with a few counts. The genes are TRBV5-1 and TRBJ1-1, with no clear D. The CDR3 consists of 15 residues. Trimming cost V 4 bases and J 0 bases, with 13 bases left between them. Germline V CDR1 and CDR2: SGHRS, YFSETQ. CDR3 sequence: CASSTVGLMNTEAFF. The CDR3 DNA follows: TGCGCCAGCAGCACCGTCGGTCTCATGAACACTGAAGCTTTCTTT.

This rearrangement joins TRBV12-3 or TRBV12-4 to TRBJ1-1; a possible D gene is TRBD1 (5 bases). V lost 6 bases and J 3 bases, leaving 26 bases between the germline ends. The CDR3 covers 18 residues. The CDR3 here is CASRPSSLRGGLYTEAFF. DNA for the CDR3: TGTGCCAGCAGGCCATCCTCATTACGTGGGGGACTCTACACTGAAGCTTTCTTT.

This clonotype has a handful of counts. This chain links TRBV27 with TRBJ2-5; 7 positions agree with TRBD1. CDR1 is MNHEY and CDR2 is SMNVEV in the germline V gene (reference sequence). The CDR3 covers 15 residues. J was trimmed by 2 bases and V by 6 bases; bases with no gene match: 9. In nucleotides, the CDR3 is TGTGCCAGCAGCCACTGGTGGGGACAGCAAGAGACCCAGTACTTC. Translating gives CASSHWWGQQETQYF.